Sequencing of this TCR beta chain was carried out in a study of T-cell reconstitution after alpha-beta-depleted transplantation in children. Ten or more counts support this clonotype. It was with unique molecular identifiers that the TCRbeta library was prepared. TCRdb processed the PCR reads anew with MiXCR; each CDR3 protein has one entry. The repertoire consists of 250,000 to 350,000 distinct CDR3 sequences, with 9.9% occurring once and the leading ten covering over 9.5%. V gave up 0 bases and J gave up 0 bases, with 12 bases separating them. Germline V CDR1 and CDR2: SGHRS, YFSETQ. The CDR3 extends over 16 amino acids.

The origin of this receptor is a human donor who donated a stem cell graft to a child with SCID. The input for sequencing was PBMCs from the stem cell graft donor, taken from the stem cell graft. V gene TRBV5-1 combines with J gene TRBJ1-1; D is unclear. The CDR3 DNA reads TGCGCCAGCAGCTTGGAATGGGTACGGATGAACACTGAAGCTTTCTTT. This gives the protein CASSLEWVRMNTEAFF.